This is a list of T cell receptor beta chains from one sample in a study of cytomegalovirus exposure and HLA in healthy donors. The data were produced by immunoSEQ multiplex PCR, yet TCRdb's version contains in-frame clones alone and is incomplete. The table lists tens of thousands of clones, with about 2.5% in the top ten. The sequenced material came from PBMCs. The source is a female donor in good health and CMV-seronegative. Each CDR3 is given with its conserved first and last residue. The D gene is left open where the match is weak.

j_call d_call v_call cdr3_nt cdr3_aa
TRBJ2-7 TRBD1 TRBV19 TGTGCCAGGGGGTTCCGGGACAGGGTGTACGAGCAGTACTTC CARGFRDRVYEQYF
TRBJ1-5 TRBD1 TRBV30 TGTGCCTGGAGTGTAGGAGGGGCAGGGGGCAATCAGCACCAGCATTTT CAWSVGGAGGNQHQHF
TRBJ1-2 - TRBV18 TGTGCCAGCTCACCCAACAGGGTCGATGGCTACACCTTC CASSPNRVDGYTF
TRBJ1-2 - TRBV30 TGTGCCTCACTTCGGGGGGAAGACGGCTACACCTTC CASLRGEDGYTF
TRBJ1-2 - TRBV4-2 TGTGCCAGCAACGCTCTACAGGGTAACTATGGCTACACCTTC CASNALQGNYGYTF
TRBJ1-2 - TRBV30 TGTGCCTGGAGGACAGGCCCCGCGAATGGCTACACCTTC CAWRTGPANGYTF
TRBJ2-3 TRBD1 TRBV14 TGTGCCAGCAGCCCCGGGACAGGAAGGGCAGATACGCAGTATTTT CASSPGTGRADTQYF
TRBJ2-1 TRBD2 TRBV4-1 TGCGCCAGCAGCCAAGATGGGACTAGCGGGAGAGGCTCCTACAATGAGCAGTTCTTC CASSQDGTSGRGSYNEQFF
TRBJ2-5 TRBD2 TRBV7-9 TGTGCCAGCAGCCGAACGACGGGACTAGCGGGCCAAGAGACCCAGTACTTC CASSRTTGLAGQETQYF
TRBJ1-5 TRBD1 TRBV30 TGTGCCTGGAGTGTTGGCAGGGGGCATCAGCCCCAGCATTTT CAWSVGRGHQPQHF
TRBJ1-1 - TRBV29-1 TGCAGCGTTGTTCCAGGTGTGAACACTGAAGCTTTCTTT CSVVPGVNTEAFF
TRBJ2-7 TRBD1 TRBV10-3 TGTGCCATCAGTGACCCGACAGGGAGCTACGAGCAGTACTTC CAISDPTGSYEQYF
TRBJ2-3 - TRBV2 TGTGCCAGCTCCTGGACCCTGGCGGGAGATACGCAGTATTTT CASSWTLAGDTQYF
TRBJ2-6 - TRBV30 TGTGCCTGGAGGAACCTACGGAGGCGGGGTTGGACTTTC CAWRNLRRRGWTF
TRBJ1-2 - TRBV5-1 TGCGCCAGCAGCCCTACCCCGGACGGGACTCGGGGCTACACCTTC CASSPTPDGTRGYTF
TRBJ2-1 TRBD2 TRBV18 TGTGCCAGCTCACCGGCCGGGACTACCAACGATGAGCAGTTCTTC CASSPAGTTNDEQFF
TRBJ2-1 - TRBV7-7 TGTGCTAGCAGCTTAACGCCAGATTCTTACAATGAGCAGTTCTTC CASSLTPDSYNEQFF
TRBJ2-6 - TRBV7-8 TGTGCCAGCAGCTTAACAGGGTTCCCTGGGGCCAACGTCCTGACTTTC CASSLTGFPGANVLTF
TRBJ1-1 - TRBV7-2 TGTGCCAGCAGCCTTAGAGTGGGGCCCAACGTCCCCCCCACTGAAGCTTTCTTT CASSLRVGPNVPPTEAFF
TRBJ1-4 TRBD1 TRBV18 TGTGCCAGCTCACCACCAACAGGGGGCAGTGAAAAACTGTTTTTT CASSPPTGGSEKLFF
TRBJ2-7 TRBD1 TRBV12-5 TGTGCTAGTGGCCGGGACAGTTCCTACGAGCAGTACTTC CASGRDSSYEQYF
TRBJ2-1 TRBD1 TRBV7-9 TGTGCCAGCAGAGTCACCGGGACAGGGAATGAGCAGTTCTTC CASRVTGTGNEQFF
TRBJ2-7 TRBD2 TRBV30 TGTGCCTGGAGGACTAGCGGGAACTACGAGCAGTACTTC CAWRTSGNYEQYF
TRBJ1-2 - TRBV15 TGTGCCACCAGCTCTCGCCAAGGAGGGGTGAATAACTATGGCTACACCTTC CATSSRQGGVNNYGYTF
TRBJ1-1 - TRBV5-6 TGTGCCAGCAGCTTCCTAGACTCGAACACTGAAGCTTTCTTT CASSFLDSNTEAFF
TRBJ1-1 - TRBV6-5 TGTGCCAGCAGTTACGGGAGGGGCCGGAACACTGAAGCTTTCTTT CASSYGRGRNTEAFF
TRBJ2-3 - TRBV29-1 TGCAGCGTTGTTCGGGGGATAACAGATACGCAGTATTTT CSVVRGITDTQYF
TRBJ1-5 - TRBV19 TGTGCCAGTAGTTTACTCTCGGCCCAGCATTTT CASSLLSAQHF
TRBJ2-1 TRBD2 TRBV5-1 TGCGCCAGCAGCTGGACTAGCGGAGAGTACAATGAGCAGTTCTTC CASSWTSGEYNEQFF
TRBJ1-1 - TRBV30 TGTGCCTGGAGTGTACCAGGGGTCAACACTGAAGCTTTCTTT CAWSVPGVNTEAFF
TRBJ2-1 TRBD2 TRBV6-1 TGTGCCAGCAGTCCCAGCGGGGCCTACAATGAGCAGTTCTTC CASSPSGAYNEQFF
TRBJ1-5 TRBD1 TRBV2 TGTGCCAGCAGTGCAGGGGGACGACAGCCCCAGCATTTT CASSAGGRQPQHF
TRBJ2-7 TRBD2 TRBV7-9 TGTGCCAGCAGCCCGGGACTAGGAACCAGCTCCTACGAGCAGTACTTC CASSPGLGTSSYEQYF
TRBJ2-3 - TRBV30 TGTGCCTGGAGTGCCCCTAATACGCAGTATTTT CAWSAPNTQYF
TRBJ2-2 TRBD1 TRBV6-1 TGTGCCAGCAGCAGGGGACAGACCACCGGGGAGCTGTTTTTT CASSRGQTTGELFF
TRBJ1-1 TRBD1 TRBV30 TGTGCCTGGAGTAAGGACAGGCTCGGCACTGAAGCTTTCTTT CAWSKDRLGTEAFF
TRBJ1-1 - TRBV19 TGTGCCAGTAGTCCAAGAAGACGGGCGGGAATGAACACTGAAGCTTTCTTT CASSPRRRAGMNTEAFF
TRBJ1-3 - TRBV5-6 TGTGCCAGCAGCTTGGAAGTACCTAGGACAGTCTCTGGAAACACCATATATTTT CASSLEVPRTVSGNTIYF
TRBJ1-1 - TRBV11-3 TGTGCCAGCAGCTTAGTTTTATCGCCAGGCTCCGTGTGGGCTTTCTTT CASSLVLSPGSVWAFF
TRBJ1-2 - TRBV6-5 TGTGCCAGCAGTTCCAGTCAGGGGTGGGGAAACTATGGCTACACCTTC CASSSSQGWGNYGYTF